The 7 T cell receptor beta chains below come from one sample, sequenced in a study of T cells after somatic rescue of genetic block. Here immunoSEQ multiplex PCR was the method, and the copy in TCRdb shows in-frame clones only, minus some. The repertoire holds over 95,000 clones, with over 80% as singletons. Sequenced material: peripheral blood mononuclear cells (PBMCs). These receptors all come from a woman in her late teens or twenties.

The chain employs TRBV18 and TRBJ1-3; tentative D call: TRBD1 (5 bases). Germline values: CDR1 KGHSH, CDR2 LQKENI. The CDR3 sequence is 14 residues long. V was shortened by 6 bases and J by 2 bases, with 11 bases between the two germline ends. CDR3 coding DNA: TGTGCCAGCTCCCCCGGGGGTCCTGGAAACACCATATATTTT. Encoded protein: CASSPGGPGNTIYF. The full variable domain, with the rest looked up from reference TRBV18 and TRBJ1-3, is NAGVMQNPRHLVRRRGQEARLRCSPMKGHSHVYWYRQLPEEGLKFMVYLQKENIIDESGMPKERFSAEFPKEGPSILRIQQVVRGDSAAYFCASSPGGPGNTIYFGEGSWLTVV.

The genes are TRBV28 and TRBJ1-3; TRBD1 might be the D (5 bases). In germline, CDR1 is MDHEN, CDR2 SYDVKM. The CDR3 spans 15 residues. Trimming removed 9 bases at V and 0 bases at J, with 15 bases between. The CDR3 DNA reads as TGTGCCAGTTGGACAACAACGAGCTCTGGAAACACCATATATTTT. Protein sequence: CASWTTTSSGNTIYF.

Only a few counts were recorded for this clone. V gene TRBV5-1 combines with J gene TRBJ1-1; 9 bases align to TRBD1. V trimming: 3 bases; J trimming: 1 base; junction bases outside the gene matches: 1. This CDR3 is built from 14 residues. Germline V gives CDR1 SGHRS, CDR2 YFSETQ. The CDR3 nucleotides are TGCGCCAGCAGCTCGGGACAGGGGAACACTGAAGCTTTCTTT. Protein sequence: CASSSGQGNTEAFF.

This clone appeared a few times. The chain joins TRBV9 to TRBJ2-7; 9 bases map to TRBD1. The CDR3 is 15 residues long. V gave up 0 bases and J gave up 1 base; unmatched junction bases: 2. Germline V gene lookup returns CDR1 SGDLS and CDR2 YYNGEE. This CDR3 is CASSVGGQGSYEQYF. DNA of the CDR3: TGTGCCAGCAGCGTAGGAGGACAGGGGTCCTACGAGCAGTACTTC.

The chain recombines TRBV4-3 with TRBJ1-3; TRBD1 aligns across 7 bases. The germline CDR1 and CDR2 sequences are LGHNA and YSLEER. The J segment lost 0 bases and the V segment lost 3 bases, leaving 8 bases of the junction unmatched. CDR3 size: 17 residues. Here the CDR3 reads CASSHASGTASGNTIYF. The CDR3 DNA is TGCGCCAGCAGCCATGCTTCCGGGACAGCCTCTGGAAACACCATATATTTT.

The rearrangement joins TRBV5-1 to TRBJ1-3; D perhaps matches TRBD1 (5 bases). Trimming removed 0 bases from V and 1 base from J, with 17 bases in between. CDR1 is SGHRS and CDR2 is YFSETQ in the germline V gene. This CDR3 has 18 amino acids. The CDR3 is CASSLEQGGTVSGNTIYF. CDR3 nucleotides: TGCGCCAGCAGCTTGGAACAAGGAGGGACTGTTTCTGGAAACACCATATATTTT.

The J gene is TRBJ1-3, the V gene TRBV30; D might be TRBD1 (5 bases). CDR3 length equals 14 residues. V lost 1 base to trimming and J lost 1 base, with 8 bases between them. The germline CDR1 and CDR2 sequences are GTSNPN and SVGIG (reference sequence). The CDR3 loop is CAWSDGASGNTIYF. CDR3 sequence (DNA): TGTGCCTGGAGTGATGGGGCGTCTGGAAACACCATATATTTT.